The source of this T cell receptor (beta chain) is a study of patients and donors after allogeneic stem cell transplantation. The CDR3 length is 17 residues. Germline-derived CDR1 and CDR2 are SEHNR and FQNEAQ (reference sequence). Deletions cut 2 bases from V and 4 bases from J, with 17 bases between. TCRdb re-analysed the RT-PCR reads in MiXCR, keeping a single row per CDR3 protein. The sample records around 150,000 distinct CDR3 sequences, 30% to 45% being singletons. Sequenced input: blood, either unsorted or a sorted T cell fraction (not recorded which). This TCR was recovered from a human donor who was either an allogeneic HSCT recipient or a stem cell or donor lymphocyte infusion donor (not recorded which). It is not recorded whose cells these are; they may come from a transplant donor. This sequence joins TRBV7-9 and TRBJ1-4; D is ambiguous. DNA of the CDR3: TGTGCCAGCAGCTTATTAGCGGGCCTTGCCATTAATGAAAAACTGTTTTTT. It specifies CASSLLAGLAINEKLFF.